The 27 T cell receptor beta chains below were found in one sample sequenced in a study of blood T cell repertoires in COVID-19. Only in-frame clones appear in the TCRdb table, and some are missing; sequencing was by immunoSEQ multiplex PCR. The table shows approximately 170,000 clones, with around four fifths occurring only once. Sequenced material: PBMCs or T cells enriched from blood (not recorded which). These receptors all stem from a woman aged 45-59 years who had recovered from COVID-19.

The J gene is TRBJ1-6, the V gene TRBV28, with D perhaps TRBD1 (5 bases). V was trimmed by 5 bases and J by 6 bases, leaving 17 bases between them. The CDR3 has 16 amino acids. The germline CDR1 and CDR2 sequences are MDHEN and SYDVKM. As DNA, the CDR3 is TGTGCCAGCAGTCCAGACAGTCTAGGCCTTAATTCACCCCTCCACTTT. Its protein is CASSPDSLGLNSPLHF.

V gene TRBV28 combines with J gene TRBJ2-7; D is possibly TRBD2 (5 bases). Germline loops: CDR1 MDHEN, CDR2 SYDVKM. The ends were cut back, 6 bases at V and 2 bases at J, with 17 bases in the middle. There are 15 residues in the CDR3. CDR3 sequence (DNA): TGTGCCAGCAGCCTTGGCGGGTCCAGTCCCTACGAGCAGTACTTC. Amino acids: CASSLGGSSPYEQYF.

The chain is built from TRBV4-1 and TRBJ1-2, with a weak D call TRBD1 (6 bases). This CDR3 is 15 amino acids long. Germline V gene lookup returns CDR1 MGHRA and CDR2 YSYEKL. V was trimmed by 8 bases and J by 3 bases, leaving 19 bases between them. CDR3 amino acids: CASRALQGEHYGYTF. In nucleotides, the CDR3 is TGCGCCAGCCGAGCCCTACAGGGTGAACACTATGGCTACACCTTC.

The rearrangement uses TRBV6-6 and TRBJ1-2; 7 nucleotides match TRBD1. The V segment lost 8 bases and the J segment 8 bases; nucleotides outside the gene matches: 8. This CDR3 spans 12 amino acids. Germline CDR1 MNHNY, CDR2 SVGAGI (reference sequence). Here the CDR3 reads CASSDRASGYTF. The CDR3 DNA sequence: TGTGCCAGCTCCGACAGGGCGTCAGGCTACACCTTC.

The CDR3 loop reads CASSVDLNTGELFF. Written as DNA, the CDR3 is TGTGCCAGCAGCGTTGACTTGAACACCGGGGAGCTGTTTTTT. The rearrangement uses TRBV9 and TRBJ2-2; D remains ambiguous. This CDR3 has 14 amino acids. V lost 2 bases, J lost 1 base, and 6 bases lay in between. Germline V gene data show CDR1 as SGDLS and CDR2 as YYNGEE.

CDR3 loop: CASSQDRGAPTF. DNA for the CDR3: TGCGCCAGCAGCCAAGATCGGGGAGCTCCGACCTTC. This rearrangement joins TRBV4-3 to TRBJ1-2; D remains unclear. Germline values: CDR1 LGHNA, CDR2 YSLEER. This CDR3 is built from 12 residues. The germline V and J ends were trimmed by 0 bases and 14 bases, with 13 bases remaining between them.

This clone was counted only a few times. The rearrangement uses TRBV19 and TRBJ1-1; 7 bases are a match to TRBD1. CDR1 and CDR2 from the germline V gene are LNHDA and SQIVND (reference sequence). The CDR3 covers 13 residues. V shed 5 bases, J shed 11 bases, and the junction held 11 bases outside the gene matches. This CDR3 reads CASSLRDRPGAFF. The CDR3, as DNA: TGTGCCAGTAGTCTAAGGGACAGACCGGGGGCTTTCTTT.

The chain uses TRBV7-2 and TRBJ2-7; TRBD2 matches 9 bases. Germline values: CDR1 SGHTA, CDR2 FQGNSA. The CDR3 spans 16 residues. V lost 5 bases to trimming and J lost 4 bases; unmatched junction nucleotides: 12. The CDR3 loop is CASSLGLFSGSYEQYF. For the CDR3, the DNA is TGTGCCAGCAGCCTCGGATTGTTTAGCGGGAGTTACGAGCAGTACTTC.

The rearrangement links TRBV3-1 (or the pseudogene TRBV3-2) to TRBJ1-2, with unresolved D. CDR1 and CDR2 (germline): LGHDT, YNNKEL (reference sequence). V lost 3 bases and J 4 bases, leaving 12 bases between the germline ends. The CDR3 is 14 amino acids. CDR3 coding DNA: TGTGCCAGCAGCCAGGCAGAGGTACTCTATGGCTACACCTTC. Translating gives CASSQAEVLYGYTF.

The chain joins TRBV7-2 to TRBJ1-2; 7 bases fit TRBD1. The CDR3 totals 14 residues. V dropped 4 bases and J dropped 8; count of bases not matched to a gene: 10. In germline, CDR1 is SGHTA, CDR2 FQGNSA. CDR3 residues: CASSSQGGVGGYTF. The CDR3 DNA is TGTGCCAGCAGCTCCCAGGGGGGTGTAGGAGGCTACACCTTC. Full variable domain (outside the CDR3, taken from reference TRBV7-2 and TRBJ1-2): GAGVSQSPSNKVTEKGKDVELRCDPISGHTALYWYRQSLGQGLEFLIYFQGNSAPDKSGLPSDRFSAERTGGSVSTLTIQRTQQEDSAVYLCASSSQGGVGGYTFGSGTRLTVV.

The V and J genes are TRBV6-5 and TRBJ1-2; tentative D call: TRBD1 (5 bases). This CDR3 spans 14 amino acids. V was clipped by 6 bases and J by 5 bases, with 16 bases between them. Germline V gene sequence: CDR1 MNHEY, CDR2 SVGAGI. CDR3 in amino acids: CASSPAGGRYGYTF. For the CDR3, the DNA is TGTGCCAGCAGCCCAGCGGGGGGACGATATGGCTACACCTTC.

The chain employs TRBV28 and TRBJ2-7; D may be TRBD2 (6 bases). In germline, CDR1 is MDHEN, CDR2 SYDVKM. CDR3 length: 14 amino acids. Trimming stripped 6 bases from V and 1 base from J, with 13 bases between. CDR3 residues: CASRTREMSYEQYF. The CDR3 DNA reads TGTGCCAGCAGGACTAGGGAGATGTCCTACGAGCAGTACTTC. Full variable domain (outside the CDR3, taken from reference TRBV28 and TRBJ2-7): DVKVTQSSRYLVKRTGEKVFLECVQDMDHENMFWYRQDPGLGLRLIYFSYDVKMKEKGDIPEGYSVSREKKERFSLILESASTNQTSMYLCASRTREMSYEQYFGPGTRLTVT.

The chain uses TRBV18 and TRBJ1-1; D possibly corresponds to TRBD1 (6 bases). Germline CDR1 and CDR2: KGHSH and LQKENI. Trimming left V 2 bases short and J 8 bases short, with 12 bases between. This CDR3 region has 13 residues. DNA of the CDR3: TGTGCCAGCTCACCAAGGACAGCAGCGGAAGCTTTCTTT. It yields the protein CASSPRTAAEAFF.

This chain links TRBV7-8 with TRBJ1-5; 7 positions match TRBD1. V was clipped by 5 bases and J by 4 bases; unmatched bases: 8. CDR3 length equals 15 residues. Germline CDR1 reads SGHVS; CDR2 reads FQNEAQ. This chain's CDR3 is CASSQTGATNQPQHF. DNA of the CDR3: TGTGCCAGCAGCCAAACAGGGGCCACAAATCAGCCCCAGCATTTT.

The J gene is TRBJ2-5, the V gene TRBV11-2; D is perhaps TRBD1 (5 bases). CDR1 is SGHAT and CDR2 is FQNNGV in the germline V gene. This CDR3 has 15 amino acids. The V end lost 2 bases, the J end lost 2 bases, and 12 bases lay between the germline ends. In nucleotides, the CDR3 is TGTGCCAGCAGCTTACAGGCAGGGCTGCAAGAGACCCAGTACTTC. Its translation: CASSLQAGLQETQYF.

This chain uses TRBV6-5 with TRBJ2-1; 7 bases align to TRBD1. The CDR3 is made up of 15 amino acids. The germline gives CDR1 MNHEY, CDR2 SVGAGI. V shed 6 bases and J 5 bases; nucleotides not matched to a gene: 10. CDR3 DNA sequence: TGTGCCAGCAGACGATGGGACAGCCAAAACAATGAGCAGTTCTTC. This translates into CASRRWDSQNNEQFF.

This clone was observed a single time. The chain carries TRBV24-1 and TRBJ1-1, with D possibly being TRBD1 (6 bases). CDR1 is KGHDR, CDR2 SFDVKD, per germline. V was clipped by 1 base and J by 8 bases, with 19 bases between them. The length of the CDR3 is 16 residues. CDR3 nucleotides: TGTGCCACCAGTGATTTTTGGGAGGGGGTGGCCGACGAAGCTTTCTTT. Its protein is CATSDFWEGVADEAFF.

The table lists this clone with a count of one. The gene calls are TRBV4-1 and TRBJ2-7, with D maybe TRBD1 (5 bases). The germline V gene encodes CDR1 MGHRA and CDR2 YSYEKL. CDR3 length: 14 amino acids. Trimming left V 3 bases short and J 2 bases short, with 11 bases between. The DNA for the CDR3 is TGCGCCAGCAGCCATCCGACAGACACCTACGAGCAGTACTTC. Amino acids: CASSHPTDTYEQYF.

The chain carries TRBV7-9 and TRBJ1-3; D may be TRBD1 (6 bases). CDR1 and CDR2 from the germline V gene are SEHNR and FQNEAQ (reference sequence). This CDR3 comprises 13 residues. V lost 6 bases and J 4 bases, leaving 10 bases between the germline ends. CDR3 amino acids: CASRPTGGNTIYF. CDR3 DNA: TGTGCCAGCAGACCAACAGGGGGAAACACCATATATTTT.

The chain joins TRBV28 to TRBJ2-3; D uncertain. CDR1 and CDR2 from the germline V gene are MDHEN and SYDVKM. This CDR3 is built from 14 residues. Trimming pared 4 bases from V and 2 bases from J, leaving 10 bases between. The CDR3 loop reads CASSSLVATDTQYF. The DNA of the CDR3 is TGTGCCAGCAGTTCCCTCGTAGCCACAGATACGCAGTATTTT.

The gene calls are TRBV5-1 and TRBJ1-3; tentatively, D is TRBD1 (5 bases). CDR3 length: 13 amino acids. CDR1 SGHRS and CDR2 YFSETQ come from the germline V gene. The V end lost 2 bases, the J end lost 7 bases, and 10 bases lay between the germline ends. The CDR3 DNA follows: TGCGCCAGCAGCTTTCTGGGGGGTAACACCATATATTTT. Protein product: CASSFLGGNTIYF.

This chain connects TRBV5-1 to TRBJ2-5, with TRBD1 matching 7 bases. CDR3 length: 14 amino acids. V shed 3 bases and J 3 bases; nucleotides not matched to a gene: 5. Germline CDR1 is SGHRS and CDR2 is YFSETQ. The CDR3 DNA reads TGCGCCAGCAGCTCAGACAGGGCAGAAGAGACCCAGTACTTC. Translation: CASSSDRAEETQYF. The full variable domain, completed using reference TRBV5-1 and TRBJ2-5, is KAGVTQTPRYLIKTRGQQVTLSCSPISGHRSVSWYQQTPGQGLQFLFEYFSETQRNKGNFPGRFSGRQFSNSRSEMNVSTLELGDSALYLCASSSDRAEETQYFGPGTRLLVL.

The CDR3 loop is CASSRGDRGIGTEAFF. CDR3 nucleotides: TGTGCCAGCAGCCGCGGGGACAGGGGCATTGGGACTGAAGCTTTCTTT. The chain uses TRBV4-2 and TRBJ1-1; the match to TRBD1 covers 10 bases. J gave up 5 bases and V 4 bases, and 10 bases lay outside the gene matches. Germline CDR1 is LGHNA and CDR2 is YNFKEQ. The CDR3 covers 16 residues.

The chain links TRBV6-2 or TRBV6-3 to TRBJ1-1; 8 bases agree with TRBD1. The germline V gene has CDR1 MNHEY and CDR2 SVGEGT. The CDR3 is made up of 14 amino acids. V gave up 6 bases and J gave up 3 bases; unmatched junction bases: 6. Here the CDR3 DNA reads TGTGCCAGCAGCGACAGGGGAAAGGACACTGAAGCTTTCTTT. This gives the protein CASSDRGKDTEAFF.

The J gene is TRBJ2-2, the V gene TRBV19; a weak D match, TRBD1 (6 bases). Germline V gene data show CDR1 as LNHDA and CDR2 as SQIVND (reference sequence). V dropped 5 bases and J dropped 1 base, with 17 bases sitting between them. The CDR3 runs 17 residues. CDR3 sequence: CASSPPRQGWNTGELFF. The CDR3 bases are TGTGCCAGTAGTCCCCCCAGGCAGGGGTGGAACACCGGGGAGCTGTTTTTT.

V is TRBV7-9 and J is TRBJ1-5; no clear D gene. The germline V and J ends were trimmed by 5 bases and 6 bases, with 8 bases remaining between them. This CDR3 contains 12 residues. Germline V gene lookup returns CDR1 SEHNR and CDR2 FQNEAQ (reference sequence). The CDR3 coding sequence is TGTGCCAGCAGCACAACGGGTCAGCCCCAGCATTTT. Translating gives CASSTTGQPQHF.

This clone was recorded only once. The rearrangement links TRBV28 to TRBJ1-3, with D possibly TRBD1 on 6 matching bases. This CDR3 comprises 17 residues. V was pared by 7 bases and J by 0 bases, with 19 bases between. CDR1 MDHEN and CDR2 SYDVKM come from the germline V gene. CDR3: CASTPPGGLSSGNTIYF. The CDR3 DNA reads TGTGCCAGCACCCCCCCGGGGGGGCTGAGCTCTGGAAACACCATATATTTT.